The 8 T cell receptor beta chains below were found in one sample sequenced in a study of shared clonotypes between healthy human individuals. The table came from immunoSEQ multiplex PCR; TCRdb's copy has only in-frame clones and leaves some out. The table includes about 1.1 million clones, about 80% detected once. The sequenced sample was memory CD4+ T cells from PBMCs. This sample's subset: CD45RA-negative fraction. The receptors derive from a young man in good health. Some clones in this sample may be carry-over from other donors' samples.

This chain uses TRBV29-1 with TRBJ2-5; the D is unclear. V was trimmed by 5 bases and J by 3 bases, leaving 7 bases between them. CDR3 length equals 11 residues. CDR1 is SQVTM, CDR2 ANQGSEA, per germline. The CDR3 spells CSVRSEETQYF. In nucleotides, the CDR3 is TGCAGCGTTAGGAGCGAAGAGACCCAGTACTTC.

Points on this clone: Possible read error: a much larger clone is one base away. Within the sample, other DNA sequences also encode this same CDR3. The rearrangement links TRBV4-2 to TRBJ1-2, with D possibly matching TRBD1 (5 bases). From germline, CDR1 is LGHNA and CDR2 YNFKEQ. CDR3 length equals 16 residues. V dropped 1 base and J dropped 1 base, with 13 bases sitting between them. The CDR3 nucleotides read TGTGCCAGCAGCCAAGGATCCCTGGGGCGTAACTATGGCTACACCTTC. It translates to CASSQGSLGRNYGYTF.

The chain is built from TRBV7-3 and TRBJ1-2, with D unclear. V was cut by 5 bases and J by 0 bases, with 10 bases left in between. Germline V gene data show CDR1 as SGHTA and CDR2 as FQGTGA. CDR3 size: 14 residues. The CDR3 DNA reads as TGTGCCAGCAGCCCCAGCAACACTAACTATGGCTACACCTTC. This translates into CASSPSNTNYGYTF.

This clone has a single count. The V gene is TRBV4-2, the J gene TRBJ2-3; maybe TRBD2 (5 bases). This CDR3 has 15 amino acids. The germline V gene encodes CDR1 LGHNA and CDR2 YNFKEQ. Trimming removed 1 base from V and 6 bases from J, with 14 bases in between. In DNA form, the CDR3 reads TGTGCCAGCAGCCAAGGGGTCGGGATTCAGGATACGCAGTATTTT. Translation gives CASSQGVGIQDTQYF.

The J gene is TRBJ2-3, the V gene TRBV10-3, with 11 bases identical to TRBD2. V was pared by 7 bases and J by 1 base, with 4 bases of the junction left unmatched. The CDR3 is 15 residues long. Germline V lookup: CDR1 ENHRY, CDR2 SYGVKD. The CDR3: CAITSGRWGTDTQYF. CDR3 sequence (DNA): TGTGCCATCACTAGCGGGAGGTGGGGCACAGATACGCAGTATTTT.

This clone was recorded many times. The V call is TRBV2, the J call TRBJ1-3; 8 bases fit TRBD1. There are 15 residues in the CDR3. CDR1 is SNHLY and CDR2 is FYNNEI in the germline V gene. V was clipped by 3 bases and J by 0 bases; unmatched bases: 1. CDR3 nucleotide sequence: TGTGCCAGCAGTGAGGGACAGGTCTCTGGAAACACCATATATTTT. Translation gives CASSEGQVSGNTIYF.

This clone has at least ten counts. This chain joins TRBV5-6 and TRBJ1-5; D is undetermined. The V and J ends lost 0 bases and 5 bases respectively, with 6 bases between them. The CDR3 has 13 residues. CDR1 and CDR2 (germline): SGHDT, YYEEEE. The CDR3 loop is CASSLEPDQPQHF. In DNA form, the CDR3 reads TGTGCCAGCAGCTTGGAACCTGATCAGCCCCAGCATTTT.

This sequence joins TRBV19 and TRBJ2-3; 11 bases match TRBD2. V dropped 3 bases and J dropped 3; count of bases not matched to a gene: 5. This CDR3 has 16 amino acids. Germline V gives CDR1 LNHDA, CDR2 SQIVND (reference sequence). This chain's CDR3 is CASSMGLAGGTDTQYF. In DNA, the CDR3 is TGTGCCAGTAGTATGGGCCTAGCGGGAGGAACAGATACGCAGTATTTT.